This passage covers 27 T cell receptor beta chains from one sample sequenced in a study of T-cell memory formation after mild COVID-19. TCRdb redid the calling of the 5' RACE reads with MiXCR, one entry per CDR3 protein. The profile covers roughly 130,000 distinct CDR3 sequences, with approximately 15% appearing a single time and roughly 5% taken by the ten largest. Sequencing was performed on PBMCs or a T cell subset sorted from them (not recorded which). The origin of the receptors is a man aged 18-30 years who had mild COVID-19 (a few samples of this study predate the infection). Cell type and time point are not known.

This clonotype was detected only a few times. The J gene is TRBJ2-5, the V gene TRBV5-4; 8 nucleotides match TRBD2. Germline assignment: CDR1 SGHNT and CDR2 YYREEE (reference sequence). V lost 0 bases and J lost 2; bases outside the gene matches: 6. This CDR3 spans 16 amino acids. The CDR3 protein is CASSLGTGRGQETQYF. DNA of the CDR3: TGTGCCAGCAGCTTGGGAACCGGGAGGGGGCAAGAGACCCAGTACTTC.

The genes are TRBV6-5 and TRBJ2-7, with 8 bases fitting TRBD2. This CDR3 region has 15 residues. Losses at the gene ends were 6 bases for V and 5 bases for J; bases not matched to a gene: 12. Germline loops: CDR1 MNHEY, CDR2 SVGAGI. CDR3 residues: CASRASGLGGNEQYV. CDR3 DNA: TGTGCCAGCAGAGCCTCGGGACTAGGCGGTAACGAGCAGTACGTC.

V usage is TRBV7-2 and J usage is TRBJ2-1, with a weak D call TRBD2 (5 bases). V lost 5 bases, J lost 10 bases, and 21 bases lay in between. CDR1 is SGHTA, CDR2 FQGNSA, per germline. CDR3 size: 15 residues. The CDR3 loop reads CASSPKRAGIGEQFF. The DNA for the CDR3 is TGTGCCAGCAGCCCGAAGAGGGCGGGCATTGGGGAGCAGTTCTTC.

This clonotype is a singleton in its sample. The J gene is TRBJ2-4, the V gene TRBV5-8; 7 nucleotides match TRBD2. Germline CDR1 reads SGHTS; CDR2 reads YDEGEE. V lost 3 bases, J lost 5 bases, and 5 bases stayed unmatched. CDR3 length equals 14 residues. CDR3 amino acids: CASSWQGGQNIQYF. The CDR3 DNA sequence: TGTGCCAGCAGCTGGCAGGGAGGGCAAAACATTCAGTACTTC.

The rearrangement uses TRBV10-3 and TRBJ2-2; 7 nucleotides line up with TRBD1. CDR1 is ENHRY, CDR2 SYGVKD, per germline. The CDR3 has 15 residues. The V and J ends lost 0 bases and 5 bases, in that order; junction bases with no gene match: 3. The DNA of the CDR3 is TGTGCCATCAGTGAGTCCCAACAGGGGACCGGGGAGCTGTTTTTT. Translation gives CAISESQQGTGELFF.

This clonotype turned up a few times. The chain combines TRBV27 with TRBJ2-3, with 10 bases that match TRBD2. V shed 2 bases, J shed 3 bases, and the junction held 20 bases outside the gene matches. CDR1 is MNHEY, CDR2 SMNVEV, per germline (reference sequence). The CDR3 has 21 amino acids. CDR3 amino acids: CASSLNQRGGLIREGTDTQYF. The CDR3 nucleotides read TGTGCCAGCAGTTTAAATCAGCGGGGGGGGCTGATCCGCGAGGGAACAGATACGCAGTATTTT.

This clonotype was observed a few times. Compared with germline, one end of the junction differs, possibly owing to a read error. The chain couples TRBV7-7 to TRBJ1-5; D uncertain. The CDR3 is made up of 13 amino acids. CDR1 and CDR2 (germline): SSHAT, FNYEAQ (reference sequence). The CDR3 reads CASSLDVNQPQHF. The CDR3 DNA sequence: TGTGCTAGCAGCTTAGACGTTAATCAGCCCCAGCATTTT. Using reference TRBV7-7 and TRBJ1-5 for the parts outside the CDR3, the full variable domain is GAGVSQSPRYKVTKRGQDVTLRCDPISSHATLYWYQQALGQGPEFLTYFNYEAQPDKSGLPSDRFSAERPEGSISTLTIQRTEQRDSAMYRCASSLDVNQPQHFGDGTRLSIL.

This clonotype was seen a handful of times. The V gene is TRBV7-2, the J gene TRBJ1-1; D gene uncertain. The CDR3 is made up of 14 amino acids. V was shortened by 3 bases and J by 1 base, with 9 bases between the two germline ends. Germline assignment: CDR1 SGHTA and CDR2 FQGNSA. The CDR3 DNA is TGTGCCAGCAGCTTTGGAAGCCCGAACACTGAAGCTTTCTTT. Protein product: CASSFGSPNTEAFF.

The rearrangement joins TRBV20-1 to TRBJ2-6, with 11 bases lining up with TRBD1. This CDR3 is 16 amino acids long. The germline gives CDR1 DFQATT, CDR2 SNEGSKA (reference sequence). The ends lost 5 bases at V and 0 bases at J; junction bases unmatched: 3. The CDR3 DNA follows: TGCAGTGCTGCTGGGACAGGGGGCTCTGGGGCCAACGTCCTGACTTTC. Amino acid sequence: CSAAGTGGSGANVLTF.

The CDR3 is CASSLGSGGWETQYF. CDR3 bases: TGTGCCAGCAGCTTAGGAAGCGGGGGTTGGGAGACCCAGTACTTC. The chain recombines TRBV7-3 with TRBJ2-5; 8 positions match TRBD2. Germline CDR1 reads SGHTA; CDR2 reads FQGTGA. This CDR3 is 15 amino acids long. V trimming: 2 bases; J trimming: 5 bases; junction bases outside the gene matches: 7.

V usage is TRBV10-3 and J usage is TRBJ1-4, with 8 bases lining up with TRBD1. The trim removed 3 bases at V and 7 bases at J, leaving 19 bases unmatched. Per the germline V gene, CDR1 is ENHRY and CDR2 is SYGVKD. This CDR3 contains 19 residues. The CDR3 loop is CAISELGTGGSEFGEKLFF. The CDR3 DNA sequence: TGTGCCATCAGTGAATTGGGGACAGGTGGTTCTGAGTTCGGTGAAAAACTGTTTTTT.

This clonotype was counted between two and nine times. The J gene is TRBJ2-6, the V gene TRBV10-3; no clear D. The CDR3 length is 15 residues. Per germline, CDR1 ENHRY and CDR2 SYGVKD. V was clipped by 4 bases and J by 0 bases, with 7 bases between them. The CDR3, as DNA: TGTGCCATCAGTGGCTATTCCTCTGGGGCCAACGTCCTGACTTTC. Protein: CAISGYSSGANVLTF.

This chain joins TRBV7-2 and TRBJ2-2; 7 nucleotides align to TRBD2. Germline lookup yields CDR1 SGHTA and CDR2 FQGNSA. The CDR3 is 15 residues long. Trimming removed 1 base from V and 6 bases from J; junction bases left unmatched: 5. The CDR3 region has the DNA TGTGCCAGCAGCTTAGTGCAGGGAGGGGCCGGGGAGCTGTTTTTT. As protein: CASSLVQGGAGELFF.

The chain has TRBV5-6 and TRBJ1-5, with D perhaps matching TRBD1 (6 bases). The germline CDR1 and CDR2 sequences are SGHDT and YYEEEE. V was cut by 4 bases and J by 5 bases, with 13 bases left in between. This CDR3 contains 14 residues. The CDR3 reads CASSPGQTDQPQHF. The CDR3 DNA reads as TGTGCCAGCAGCCCAGGACAGACTGATCAGCCCCAGCATTTT.

This clonotype appeared once. The chain recombines TRBV28 with TRBJ2-5, with D tentatively TRBD1 or TRBD2 (5 bases each). CDR1 and CDR2 from the germline V gene are MDHEN and SYDVKM. The germline V and J ends were trimmed by 6 bases and 2 bases, with 13 bases remaining between them. The CDR3 has 14 amino acids. CDR3 loop: CASRPPGPQETQYF. In nucleotides, the CDR3 is TGTGCCAGCAGACCTCCGGGACCGCAAGAGACCCAGTACTTC.

The chain is built from TRBV30 and TRBJ2-7; possible D gene TRBD2, 5 bases. The germline V and J ends were trimmed by 3 bases and 3 bases, with 15 bases remaining between them. The CDR3 is 14 residues long. CDR1 is GTSNPN and CDR2 is SVGIG in the germline V gene (reference sequence). CDR3 bases: TGTGCCTGGAGACCCCCGGGGTCCTACTACGAGCAGTACTTC. Translation gives CAWRPPGSYYEQYF.

In its sample, this clonotype was seen many times. The rearrangement links TRBV18 to TRBJ2-1; D unresolved. V lost 2 bases and J 10 bases, leaving 12 bases between the germline ends. CDR3 length equals 13 residues. Germline values: CDR1 KGHSH, CDR2 LQKENI. CDR3 sequence (DNA): TGTGCCAGCTCACCATCCGGAAGAGGCGAGCAGTTCTTC. Its translation: CASSPSGRGEQFF.

This clonotype was seen more than once but under ten times. This rearrangement joins TRBV7-2 to TRBJ2-1; 7 nucleotides align to TRBD2. Germline loops: CDR1 SGHTA, CDR2 FQGNSA. With 6 bases clipped from V and 0 bases from J, the junction kept 5 bases outside the gene matches. This CDR3 is 15 amino acids long. The CDR3 DNA is TGTGCCAGCAGACCAGCGGGGCTCTCCTACAATGAGCAGTTCTTC. Protein product: CASRPAGLSYNEQFF.

This chain links TRBV6-2 or TRBV6-3 with TRBJ1-5, with D unclear. This CDR3 has 12 amino acids. The V and J ends lost 4 bases and 6 bases respectively, with 7 bases between them. Germline lookup yields CDR1 MNHEY and CDR2 SVGEGT. The CDR3 spells CASSSRLQPQHF. CDR3 bases: TGTGCCAGCAGTTCCAGGCTTCAGCCCCAGCATTTT.

This clonotype was detected a few times. The chain carries TRBV2 and TRBJ2-5; tentatively, D is TRBD1 (7 bases). The CDR3 runs to 16 residues. CDR1 is SNHLY, CDR2 FYNNEI, per germline. V was shortened by 0 bases and J by 4 bases, with 15 bases between the two germline ends. The DNA for the CDR3 is TGTGCCAGCAGTGAAGCGGGGGGACAGCGAGGAGAGACCCAGTACTTC. This sequence encodes CASSEAGGQRGETQYF.

In its sample, this clonotype was seen many times. The V gene is TRBV5-1, the J gene TRBJ2-5, with D perhaps matching TRBD2 (6 bases). The CDR3 runs to 14 residues. Trimming pared 0 bases from V and 3 bases from J, leaving 9 bases between. The germline CDR1 and CDR2 sequences are SGHRS and YFSETQ. This CDR3 is CASSLGTTKETQYF. The CDR3 coding sequence is TGCGCCAGCAGCTTGGGGACTACTAAAGAGACCCAGTACTTC.

The rearrangement uses TRBV7-8 and TRBJ1-1, with TRBD1 matching over 7 bases. The CDR3 contains 15 residues. Trimming cost V 3 bases and J 5 bases; bases outside gene matches: 9. Germline-derived CDR1 and CDR2 are SGHVS and FQNEAQ. The CDR3 is CASSFRQGGGTEAFF. The CDR3 DNA sequence: TGTGCCAGCAGCTTCAGACAGGGAGGTGGTACTGAAGCTTTCTTT.

V gene TRBV19 combines with J gene TRBJ1-1, with D maybe TRBD1 (5 bases). The V end was cut by 3 bases, the J end by 1 base, with 9 bases between. The germline CDR1 and CDR2 sequences are LNHDA and SQIVND (reference sequence). This CDR3 region has 14 residues. The CDR3 spells CASSMRRANTEAFF. The CDR3 region has the DNA TGTGCCAGTAGTATGCGCAGGGCGAACACTGAAGCTTTCTTT.

The V call is TRBV20-1, the J call TRBJ1-5, with a weak D call TRBD1 (6 bases). Trimming shortened V by 5 bases and J by 7 bases, and 15 bases separated the two germline ends. CDR1 and CDR2 (germline): DFQATT, SNEGSKA (reference sequence). This CDR3 has 13 amino acids. The CDR3 loop reads CSALQGPGQPQHF. The CDR3, as DNA: TGCAGTGCTCTCCAGGGGCCGGGGCAGCCCCAGCATTTT.

This clonotype has a handful of counts. The CDR3 protein is CASSRDSLNEKLFF. CDR3 bases: TGTGCCAGCAGTCGAGACAGCCTTAATGAAAAACTGTTTTTT. The chain carries TRBV7-2 and TRBJ1-4; tentative D call: TRBD1 (5 bases). Per germline, CDR1 SGHTA and CDR2 FQGNSA. V lost 6 bases and J 4 bases, leaving 12 bases between the germline ends. The CDR3 consists of 14 residues. Full variable domain (remainder filled in from reference TRBV7-2 and TRBJ1-4): GAGVSQSPSNKVTEKGKDVELRCDPISGHTALYWYRQSLGQGLEFLIYFQGNSAPDKSGLPSDRFSAERTGGSVSTLTIQRTQQEDSAVYLCASSRDSLNEKLFFGSGTQLSVL.

The gene calls are TRBV20-1 and TRBJ2-2; D uncertain. The CDR3 is 9 amino acids. Trimming left V 5 bases short and J 8 bases short, with 3 bases between. Germline loops: CDR1 DFQATT, CDR2 SNEGSKA (reference sequence). CDR3 region: CSAVGELFF. The CDR3 region has the DNA TGCAGTGCTGTGGGGGAGCTGTTTTTT.

This clonotype appeared many times. V gene TRBV12-3 or TRBV12-4 combines with J gene TRBJ1-5, with 11 bases aligning to TRBD1. Trimming at V came to 4 bases and at J to 6 bases, leaving 5 bases not matched to a gene. The CDR3 has 15 amino acids. CDR3 region: CASSYPGQGGQPQHF. Written as DNA, the CDR3 is TGTGCCAGCAGTTACCCGGGACAGGGGGGTCAGCCCCAGCATTTT.